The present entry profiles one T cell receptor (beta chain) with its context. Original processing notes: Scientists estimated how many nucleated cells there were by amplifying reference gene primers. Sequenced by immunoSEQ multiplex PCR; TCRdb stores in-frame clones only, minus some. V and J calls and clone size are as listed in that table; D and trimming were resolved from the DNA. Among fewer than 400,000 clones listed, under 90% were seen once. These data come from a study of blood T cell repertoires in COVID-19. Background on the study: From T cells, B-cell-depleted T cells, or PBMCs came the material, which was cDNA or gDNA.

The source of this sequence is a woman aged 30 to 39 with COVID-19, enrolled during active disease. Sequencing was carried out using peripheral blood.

The DNA of the CDR3 is TGTGCCAGCAGTTTTGGAGGTTCGGAAGAGACCCAGTACTTC. Its translation: CASSFGGSEETQYF. The gene calls are TRBV28 and TRBJ2-5; possibly TRBD2 for D (5 bases). This CDR3 is built from 14 residues. With 3 bases removed from V and 3 bases from J, the gap between germline ends came to 11 bases. Germline lookup yields CDR1 MDHEN and CDR2 SYDVKM.